The 14 T cell receptor beta chains presented below share a single source sample, sequenced in a study of cytomegalovirus exposure and HLA in healthy donors. The PCR was carried out with 60 Vbeta primers and 13 Jbeta primers. The repertoire was sequenced with immunoSEQ multiplex PCR; TCRdb's copy has only in-frame clones and lacks some. The sample shows 150,000 to 200,000 clones, roughly 84% of them seen only once. Sample: PBMCs. These receptors originate from a boy aged 2 to 10 in good health and CMV-seronegative.

The chain has TRBV27 and TRBJ2-7; D remains unclear. The CDR3 length is 13 residues. V was pared by 2 bases and J by 1 base, with 6 bases between. Germline CDR1 is MNHEY and CDR2 is SMNVEV (reference sequence). The CDR3 sequence is CASSLQESYEQYF. CDR3 DNA: TGTGCCAGCAGTTTACAGGAATCCTACGAGCAGTACTTC.

V usage is TRBV4-1 and J usage is TRBJ2-1; a weak D match, TRBD1 (6 bases). Trimming cost V 1 base and J 9 bases, with 13 bases left between them. Looked up from germline, CDR1 is MGHRA and CDR2 is YSYEKL. There are 14 residues in the CDR3. The CDR3 coding sequence is TGCGCCAGCAGCCAAGGGTGGGGGCAAGTTGAGCAGTTCTTC. Translated, it gives CASSQGWGQVEQFF.

The rearrangement uses TRBV7-8 and TRBJ1-1; a possible D gene is TRBD1 (5 bases). This CDR3 is 15 amino acids long. V was cut by 5 bases and J by 4 bases, with 17 bases left in between. From germline, CDR1 is SGHVS and CDR2 FQNEAQ. CDR3 bases: TGTGCCAGCAGCCCAACATCAGGGTGGGTCACTGAAGCTTTCTTT. It is translated as CASSPTSGWVTEAFF.

This chain connects TRBV5-6 to TRBJ2-1; a weak D match, TRBD1 (6 bases). Per the germline V gene, CDR1 is SGHDT and CDR2 is YYEEEE. This CDR3 is built from 15 residues. Deletions cut 4 bases from V and 6 bases from J, with 17 bases between. The CDR3 loop is CASSQDSYLFNEQFF. In DNA form, the CDR3 reads TGTGCCAGCAGCCAGGACAGCTATCTCTTCAATGAGCAGTTCTTC.

The J gene is TRBJ2-7, the V gene TRBV27, with 9 bases that match TRBD1. The CDR3 runs to 15 residues. Germline lookup yields CDR1 MNHEY and CDR2 SMNVEV (reference sequence). Trimming took 7 bases from V and 2 from J; bases not matched to a gene: 9. In DNA, the CDR3 is TGTGCCAGCACCGGTTCGACAGGGGGACCCTACGAGCAGTACTTC. Translating it yields CASTGSTGGPYEQYF.

A remark on this clone: The same CDR3 arises from other DNA sequences in this sample as well. CDR3 DNA sequence: TGTGCCAGCAGCCCAGGACTAGCCGGGGAGACCCAGTACTTC. Its protein is CASSPGLAGETQYF. The V call is TRBV9, the J call TRBJ2-5, with 8 positions matching TRBD2. This CDR3 has 14 amino acids. The germline V gene has CDR1 SGDLS and CDR2 YYNGEE. The V segment lost 4 bases and the J segment 5 bases; nucleotides outside the gene matches: 7.

This clone occurred once. The chain joins TRBV19 to TRBJ1-2; TRBD1 matches at 8 bases. Germline trimming cut 5 bases from V and 4 bases from J; bases unmatched to any gene: 15. The germline V gene has CDR1 LNHDA and CDR2 SQIVND (reference sequence). This CDR3 contains 17 residues. The CDR3, as DNA: TGTGCCAGTAGTCCCCGACAGGGGCAAAGTCGGGGCTATGGCTACACCTTC. This gives the protein CASSPRQGQSRGYGYTF.

V and J are TRBV29-1 and TRBJ1-1; possible D gene TRBD1, 5 bases. Trimming cost V 3 bases and J 5 bases, with 13 bases left between them. CDR3 length: 13 amino acids. CDR1 is SQVTM, CDR2 ANQGSEA, per germline. In DNA, the CDR3 is TGCAGCGTTGACGAGGGGCGGGAGACTGAAGCTTTCTTT. Protein: CSVDEGRETEAFF.

The chain couples TRBV5-6 to TRBJ2-6; 7 bases agree with TRBD1. V shed 0 bases, J shed 4 bases, and the junction held 1 base outside the gene matches. The germline V gene has CDR1 SGHDT and CDR2 YYEEEE. The CDR3 sequence is 15 residues long. The CDR3 protein is CASSLEGAGANVLTF. The CDR3 nucleotides are TGTGCCAGCAGCTTGGAGGGGGCCGGGGCCAACGTCCTGACTTTC.

The chain couples TRBV18 to TRBJ1-5, with a possible D match to TRBD1 (5 bases). Trimming stripped 0 bases from V and 6 bases from J, with 9 bases between. This CDR3 has 14 amino acids. Per the germline V gene, CDR1 is KGHSH and CDR2 is LQKENI. The CDR3 sequence: CASSPPGVGQPQHF. CDR3 in DNA: TGTGCCAGCTCACCACCAGGGGTGGGTCAGCCCCAGCATTTT.

CDR3 amino acids: CASSLSRGRGLATNEKLFF. The DNA of the CDR3 is TGTGCCAGCAGTTTATCCCGGGGCAGGGGGTTGGCAACTAATGAAAAACTGTTTTTT. The J gene is TRBJ1-4, the V gene TRBV27; TRBD1 aligns across 7 bases. With V trimmed by 0 bases and J by 0 bases, 10 bases remained unmatched. The CDR3 totals 19 residues. Germline CDR1 and CDR2: MNHEY and SMNVEV (reference sequence). Drawing the rest from reference TRBV27 and TRBJ1-4, the complete variable domain is EAQVTQNPRYLITVTGKKLTVTCSQNMNHEYMSWYRQDPGLGLRQIYYSMNVEVTDKGDVPEGYKVSRKEKRNFPLILESPSPNQTSLYFCASSLSRGRGLATNEKLFFGSGTQLSVL.

Concerning this clone: The same CDR3 can be traced to other DNA sequences in this sample. The chain joins TRBV29-1 to TRBJ1-2; 7 nucleotides line up with TRBD1. Germline loops: CDR1 SQVTM, CDR2 ANQGSEA. The CDR3 totals 12 residues. V lost 6 bases to trimming and J lost 2 bases; unmatched junction nucleotides: 3. The CDR3 loop is CSVETGNYGYTF. The CDR3 nucleotides read TGCAGCGTCGAGACAGGGAACTATGGCTACACCTTC.

The chain recombines TRBV19 with TRBJ1-1, with 8 bases that match TRBD1. CDR1 is LNHDA and CDR2 is SQIVND in the germline V gene (reference sequence). The CDR3 runs 14 residues. Trimming cost V 7 bases and J 1 base; bases outside gene matches: 5. As DNA, the CDR3 is TGTGCCAGTACCCCCGGACAGGGGAACACTGAAGCTTTCTTT. This sequence encodes CASTPGQGNTEAFF.

The rearrangement joins TRBV7-2 to TRBJ1-2; the match to TRBD1 covers 8 bases. J was trimmed by 8 bases and V by 1 base; bases with no gene match: 6. CDR1 is SGHTA, CDR2 FQGNSA, per germline. The CDR3 contains 14 residues. The CDR3 DNA sequence: TGTGCCAGCAGCTTAGGGGGACAGGTTTTGGGCTACACCTTC. Its translation: CASSLGGQVLGYTF.